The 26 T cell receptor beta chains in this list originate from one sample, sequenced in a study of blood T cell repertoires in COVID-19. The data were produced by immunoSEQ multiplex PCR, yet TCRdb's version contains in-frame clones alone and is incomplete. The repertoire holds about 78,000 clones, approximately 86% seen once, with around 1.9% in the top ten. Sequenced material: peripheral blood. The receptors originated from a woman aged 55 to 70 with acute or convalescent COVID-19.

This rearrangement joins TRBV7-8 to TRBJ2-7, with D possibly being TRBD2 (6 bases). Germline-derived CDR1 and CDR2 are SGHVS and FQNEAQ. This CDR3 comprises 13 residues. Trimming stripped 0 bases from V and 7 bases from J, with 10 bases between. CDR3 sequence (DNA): TGTGCCAGCAGCTTAGCTCTTGCGGGAGAGCAGTACTTC. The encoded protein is CASSLALAGEQYF.

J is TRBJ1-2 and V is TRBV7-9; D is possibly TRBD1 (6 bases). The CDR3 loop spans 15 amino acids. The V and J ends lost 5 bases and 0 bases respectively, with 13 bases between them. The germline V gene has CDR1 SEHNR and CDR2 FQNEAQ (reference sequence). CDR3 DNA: TGTGCCAGCAGCAGCTACAGGGTTTCTAACTATGGCTACACCTTC. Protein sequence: CASSSYRVSNYGYTF.

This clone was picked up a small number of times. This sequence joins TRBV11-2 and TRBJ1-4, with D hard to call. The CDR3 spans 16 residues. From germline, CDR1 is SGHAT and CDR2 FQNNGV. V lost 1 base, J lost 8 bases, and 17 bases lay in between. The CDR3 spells CASSLAGNGVNEKLFF. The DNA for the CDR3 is TGTGCCAGCAGCTTAGCCGGTAATGGAGTTAACGAAAAACTGTTTTTT.

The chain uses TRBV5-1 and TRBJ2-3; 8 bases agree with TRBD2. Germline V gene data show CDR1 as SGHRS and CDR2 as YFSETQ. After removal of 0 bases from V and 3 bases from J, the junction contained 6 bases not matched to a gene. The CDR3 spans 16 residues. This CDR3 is CASSLVLAGETDTQYF. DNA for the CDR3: TGCGCCAGCAGCTTGGTGCTAGCGGGCGAGACAGATACGCAGTATTTT.

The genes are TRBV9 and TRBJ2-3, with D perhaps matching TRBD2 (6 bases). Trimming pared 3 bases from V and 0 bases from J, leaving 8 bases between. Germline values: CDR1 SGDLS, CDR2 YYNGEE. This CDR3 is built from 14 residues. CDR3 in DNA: TGTGCCAGCAGCGATGGGGGGAGCACAGATACGCAGTATTTT. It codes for CASSDGGSTDTQYF.

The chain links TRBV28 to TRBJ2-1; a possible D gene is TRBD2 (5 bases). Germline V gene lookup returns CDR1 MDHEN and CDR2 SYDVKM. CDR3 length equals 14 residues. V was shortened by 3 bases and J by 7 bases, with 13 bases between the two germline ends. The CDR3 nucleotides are TGTGCCAGCAGTTTGGCACCAACGGGGAATGAGCAGTTCTTC. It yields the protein CASSLAPTGNEQFF.

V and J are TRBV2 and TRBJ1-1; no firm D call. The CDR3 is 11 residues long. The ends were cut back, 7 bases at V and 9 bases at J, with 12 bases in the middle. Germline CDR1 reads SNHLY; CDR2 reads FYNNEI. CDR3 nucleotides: TGTGCCAGCATTTTGAGGTCTCAAGCTTTCTTT. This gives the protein CASILRSQAFF. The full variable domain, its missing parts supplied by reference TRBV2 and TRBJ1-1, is EPEVTQTPSHQVTQMGQEVILRCVPISNHLYFYWYRQILGQKVEFLVSFYNNEISEKSEIFDDQFSVERPDGSNFTLKIRSTKLEDSAMYFCASILRSQAFFGQGTRLTVV.

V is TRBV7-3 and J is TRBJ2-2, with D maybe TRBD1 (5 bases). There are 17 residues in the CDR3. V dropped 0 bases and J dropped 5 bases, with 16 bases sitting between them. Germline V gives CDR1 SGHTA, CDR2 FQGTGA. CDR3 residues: CASSLTRQGVRTGELFF. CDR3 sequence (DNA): TGTGCCAGCAGCTTAACGAGGCAGGGTGTGAGGACCGGGGAGCTGTTTTTT.

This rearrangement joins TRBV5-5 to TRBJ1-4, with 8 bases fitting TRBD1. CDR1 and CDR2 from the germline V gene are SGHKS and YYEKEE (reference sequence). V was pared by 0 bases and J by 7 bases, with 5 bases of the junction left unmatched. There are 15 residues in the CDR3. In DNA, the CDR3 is TGTGCCAGCAGCTTGGCCGCAGGGGGCCCTGAAAAACTGTTTTTT. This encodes CASSLAAGGPEKLFF.

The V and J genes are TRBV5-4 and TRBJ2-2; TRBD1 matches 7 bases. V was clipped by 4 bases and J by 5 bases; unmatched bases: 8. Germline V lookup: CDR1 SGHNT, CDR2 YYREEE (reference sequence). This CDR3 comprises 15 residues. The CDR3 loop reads CASSRSGRGTGELFF. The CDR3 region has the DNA TGTGCCAGCAGCCGTTCTGGCAGGGGGACCGGGGAGCTGTTTTTT.

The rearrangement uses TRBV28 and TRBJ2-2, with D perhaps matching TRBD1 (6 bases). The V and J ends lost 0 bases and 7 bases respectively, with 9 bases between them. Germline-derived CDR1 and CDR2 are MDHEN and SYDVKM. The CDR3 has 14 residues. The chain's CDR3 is CASSLWGASGELFF. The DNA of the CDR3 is TGTGCCAGCAGTTTATGGGGGGCGAGCGGGGAGCTGTTTTTT.

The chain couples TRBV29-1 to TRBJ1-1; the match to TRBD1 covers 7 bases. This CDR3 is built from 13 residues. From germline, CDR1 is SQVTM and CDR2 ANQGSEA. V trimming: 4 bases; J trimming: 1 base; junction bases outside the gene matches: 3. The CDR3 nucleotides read TGCAGCGTTGCTGGGACAGCGAACACTGAAGCTTTCTTT. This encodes CSVAGTANTEAFF.

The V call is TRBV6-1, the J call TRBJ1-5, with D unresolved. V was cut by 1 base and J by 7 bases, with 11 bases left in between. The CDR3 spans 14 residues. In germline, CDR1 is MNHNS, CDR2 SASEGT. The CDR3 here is CASSEGGGPQPQHF. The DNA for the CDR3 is TGTGCCAGCAGTGAAGGAGGAGGGCCCCAGCCCCAGCATTTT.

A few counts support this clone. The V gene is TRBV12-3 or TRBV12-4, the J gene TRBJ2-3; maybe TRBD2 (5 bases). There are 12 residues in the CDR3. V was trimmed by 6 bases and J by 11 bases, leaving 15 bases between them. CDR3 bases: TGTGCCAGCAGCCCCACTAGGTCTAAGCAGTATTTT. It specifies CASSPTRSKQYF.

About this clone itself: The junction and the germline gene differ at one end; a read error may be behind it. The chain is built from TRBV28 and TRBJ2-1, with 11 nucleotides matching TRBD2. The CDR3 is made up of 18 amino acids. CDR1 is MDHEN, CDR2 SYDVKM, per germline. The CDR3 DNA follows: TGTGCCAGCAGCTATGGCCCCAGTAGCGGGGGGGCCTACCATGAGCAGTTCTTC. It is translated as CASSYGPSSGGAYHEQFF.

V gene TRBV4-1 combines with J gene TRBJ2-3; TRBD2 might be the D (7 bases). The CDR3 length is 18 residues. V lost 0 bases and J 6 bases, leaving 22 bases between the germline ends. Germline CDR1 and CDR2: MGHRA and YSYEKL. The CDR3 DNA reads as TGCGCCAGCAGCCAAGAAGAGGGCGGGGGCCGGGATAGGGATACGCAGTATTTT. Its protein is CASSQEEGGGRDRDTQYF.

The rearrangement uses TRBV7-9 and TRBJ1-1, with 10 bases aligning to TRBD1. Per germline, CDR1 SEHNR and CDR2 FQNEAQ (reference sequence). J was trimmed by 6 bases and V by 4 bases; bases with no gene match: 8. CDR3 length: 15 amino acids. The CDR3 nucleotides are TGTGCCAGCAGCTCAAATCGGGACAGGGGTTCTGAAGCTTTCTTT. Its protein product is CASSSNRDRGSEAFF. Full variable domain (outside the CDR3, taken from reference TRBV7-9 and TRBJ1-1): DTGVSQNPRHKITKRGQNVTFRCDPISEHNRLYWYRQTLGQGPEFLTYFQNEAQLEKSRLLSDRFSAERPKGSFSTLEIQRTEQGDSAMYLCASSSNRDRGSEAFFGQGTRLTVV.

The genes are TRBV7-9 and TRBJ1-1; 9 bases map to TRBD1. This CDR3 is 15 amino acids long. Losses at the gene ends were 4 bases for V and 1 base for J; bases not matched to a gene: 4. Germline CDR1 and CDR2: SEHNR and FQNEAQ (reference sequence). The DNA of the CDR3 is TGTGCCAGCAGCTGGCCGGGACAGGGGAACACTGAAGCTTTCTTT. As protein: CASSWPGQGNTEAFF.

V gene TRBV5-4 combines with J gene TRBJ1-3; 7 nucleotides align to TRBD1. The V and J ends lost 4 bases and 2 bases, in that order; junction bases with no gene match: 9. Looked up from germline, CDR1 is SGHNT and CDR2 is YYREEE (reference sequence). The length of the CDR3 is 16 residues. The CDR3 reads CASSRDSTGAGNTIYF. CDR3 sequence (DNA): TGTGCCAGCAGCCGGGACAGTACCGGGGCTGGAAACACCATATATTTT.

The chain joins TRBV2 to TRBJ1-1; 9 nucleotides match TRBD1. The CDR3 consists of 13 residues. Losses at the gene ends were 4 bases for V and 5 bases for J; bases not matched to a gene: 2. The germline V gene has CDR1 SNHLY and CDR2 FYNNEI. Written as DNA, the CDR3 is TGTGCCAGCAGTGGACAGGGGGGTACTGAAGCTTTCTTT. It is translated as CASSGQGGTEAFF.

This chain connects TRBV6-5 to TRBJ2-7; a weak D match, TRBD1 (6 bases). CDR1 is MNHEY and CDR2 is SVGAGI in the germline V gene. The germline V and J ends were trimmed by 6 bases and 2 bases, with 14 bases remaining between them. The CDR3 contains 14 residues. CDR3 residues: CASRPTRTAYEQYF. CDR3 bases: TGTGCCAGCAGACCAACGCGGACAGCCTACGAGCAGTACTTC.

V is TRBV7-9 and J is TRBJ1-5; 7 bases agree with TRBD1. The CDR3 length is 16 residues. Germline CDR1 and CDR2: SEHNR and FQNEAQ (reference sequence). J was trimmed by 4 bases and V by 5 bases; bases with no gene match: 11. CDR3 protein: CASSPLTGLSNQPQHF. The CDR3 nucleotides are TGTGCCAGCAGCCCGCTGACAGGGTTGAGTAATCAGCCCCAGCATTTT. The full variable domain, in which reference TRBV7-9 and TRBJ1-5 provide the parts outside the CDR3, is DTGVSQNPRHKITKRGQNVTFRCDPISEHNRLYWYRQTLGQGPEFLTYFQNEAQLEKSRLLSDRFSAERPKGSFSTLEIQRTEQGDSAMYLCASSPLTGLSNQPQHFGDGTRLSIL.

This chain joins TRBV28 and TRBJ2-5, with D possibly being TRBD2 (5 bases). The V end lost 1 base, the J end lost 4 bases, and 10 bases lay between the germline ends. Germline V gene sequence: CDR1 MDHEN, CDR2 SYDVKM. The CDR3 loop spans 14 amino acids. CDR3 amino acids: CASSLFGIGETQYF. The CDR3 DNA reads TGTGCCAGCAGTTTATTCGGGATTGGAGAGACCCAGTACTTC. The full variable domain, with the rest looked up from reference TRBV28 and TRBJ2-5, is DVKVTQSSRYLVKRTGEKVFLECVQDMDHENMFWYRQDPGLGLRLIYFSYDVKMKEKGDIPEGYSVSREKKERFSLILESASTNQTSMYLCASSLFGIGETQYFGPGTRLLVL.

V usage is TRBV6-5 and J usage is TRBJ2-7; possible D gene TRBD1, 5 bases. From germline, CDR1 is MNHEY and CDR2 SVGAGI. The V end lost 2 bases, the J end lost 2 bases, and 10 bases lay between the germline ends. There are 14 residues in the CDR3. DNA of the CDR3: TGTGCCAGCAGTTACACAGGTGGCACCTACGAGCAGTACTTC. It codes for CASSYTGGTYEQYF.

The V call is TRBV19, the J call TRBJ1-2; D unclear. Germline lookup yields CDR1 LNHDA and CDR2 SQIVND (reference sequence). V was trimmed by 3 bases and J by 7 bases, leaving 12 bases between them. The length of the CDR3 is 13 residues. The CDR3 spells CASSISAGGGYTF. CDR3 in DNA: TGTGCCAGTAGTATTTCCGCAGGTGGTGGCTACACCTTC.

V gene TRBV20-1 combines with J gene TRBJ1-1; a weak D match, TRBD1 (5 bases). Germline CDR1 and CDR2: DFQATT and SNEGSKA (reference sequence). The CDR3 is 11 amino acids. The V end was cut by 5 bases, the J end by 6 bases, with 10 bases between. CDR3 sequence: CSAPRGAEAFF. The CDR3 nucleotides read TGCAGTGCTCCCCGGGGGGCTGAAGCTTTCTTT.